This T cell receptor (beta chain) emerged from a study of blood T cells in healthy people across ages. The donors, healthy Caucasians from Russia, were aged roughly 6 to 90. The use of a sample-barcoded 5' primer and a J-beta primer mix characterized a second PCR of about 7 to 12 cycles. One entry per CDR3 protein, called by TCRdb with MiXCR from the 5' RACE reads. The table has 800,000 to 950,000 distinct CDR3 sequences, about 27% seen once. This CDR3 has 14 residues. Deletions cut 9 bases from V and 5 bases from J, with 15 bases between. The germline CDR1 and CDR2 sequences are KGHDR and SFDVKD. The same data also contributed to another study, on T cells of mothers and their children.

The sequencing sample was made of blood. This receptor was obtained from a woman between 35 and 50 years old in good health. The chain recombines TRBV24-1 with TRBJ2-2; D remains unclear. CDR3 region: CATAPAQATGELFF. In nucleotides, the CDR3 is TGTGCCACCGCTCCGGCCCAGGCGACCGGGGAGCTGTTTTTT.